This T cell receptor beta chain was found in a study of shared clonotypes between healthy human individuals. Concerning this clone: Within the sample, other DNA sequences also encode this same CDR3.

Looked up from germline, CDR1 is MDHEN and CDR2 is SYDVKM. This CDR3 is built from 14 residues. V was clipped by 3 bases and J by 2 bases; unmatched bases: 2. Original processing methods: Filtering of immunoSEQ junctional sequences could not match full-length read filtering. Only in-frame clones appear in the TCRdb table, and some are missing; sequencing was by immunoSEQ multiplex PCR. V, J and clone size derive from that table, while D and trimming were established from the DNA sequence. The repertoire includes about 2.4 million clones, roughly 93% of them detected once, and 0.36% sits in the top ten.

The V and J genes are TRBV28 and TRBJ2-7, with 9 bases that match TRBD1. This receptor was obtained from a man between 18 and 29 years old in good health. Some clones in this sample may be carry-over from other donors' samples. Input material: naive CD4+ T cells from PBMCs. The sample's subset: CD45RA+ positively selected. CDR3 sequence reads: CASSLGTGTYEQYF. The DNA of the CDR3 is TGTGCCAGCAGTTTGGGGACAGGGACCTACGAGCAGTACTTC.